The 17 T cell receptor beta chains presented below share a single source sample, sequenced in a study of regulatory T cells in long-lasting Graves disease. With iRepertoire HTBI primers and Arm-PCR of CDR3 regions, TCR beta libraries were built. Each CDR3 protein gets one entry after TCRdb re-called the multiplex PCR reads with MiXCR. The data hold about 240,000 distinct CDR3 sequences, with 20% to 25% observed a single time. Indicated time point: newly diagnosed GD, antithyroid drugs for less than 3 months. Scientists built the TCR library using RNA that was extracted from PBMCs. Sequencing used peripheral blood mononuclear cells (PBMCs), obtained at new diagnosis, from a patient treated with antithyroid drugs. These receptors were collected from a female donor with Graves disease.

This clonotype was recorded many times. The chain uses TRBV11-3 and TRBJ2-7, with 7 bases identical to TRBD1. J was trimmed by 4 bases and V by 0 bases; bases with no gene match: 6. The CDR3 covers 15 residues. Germline CDR1 reads SGHNT; CDR2 reads YENEEA. CDR3 DNA: TGTGCCAGCAGCTTAGAAACGGGACAGACATACGAGCAGTACTTC. Amino acids: CASSLETGQTYEQYF.

This clonotype was seen at least ten times. The rearrangement uses TRBV30 and TRBJ2-5, with D perhaps matching TRBD1 (6 bases). The germline V gene encodes CDR1 GTSNPN and CDR2 SVGIG (reference sequence). The CDR3 has 13 amino acids. V was clipped by 6 bases and J by 7 bases, with 18 bases between them. CDR3 in DNA: TGTGCCTGTTCTTGGGACACTACAGGGACCCAGTACTTC. It is translated as CACSWDTTGTQYF.

The chain uses TRBV7-2 and TRBJ2-7; D tentatively reads TRBD1 or TRBD2 (6 bases each). The germline V gene has CDR1 SGHTA and CDR2 FQGNSA. Trimming stripped 1 base from V and 7 bases from J, with 14 bases between. This CDR3 is built from 14 residues. In DNA form, the CDR3 reads TGTGCCAGCAGCTTAGGGGTACAGGGACTTGAGCAGTACTTC. As protein: CASSLGVQGLEQYF.

The sample holds many counts of this clonotype. The genes are TRBV7-9 and TRBJ2-1; 8 bases agree with TRBD2. In germline, CDR1 is SEHNR, CDR2 FQNEAQ (reference sequence). With V trimmed by 5 bases and J by 8 bases, 8 bases remained unmatched. The CDR3 spans 14 residues. The CDR3 region is CASSLPAGVDEQFF. CDR3 DNA sequence: TGTGCCAGCAGCCTACCAGCGGGAGTCGATGAGCAGTTCTTC.

The table lists this clonotype with many counts. V usage is TRBV20-1 and J usage is TRBJ1-6, with no clear D. The CDR3 contains 13 residues. V lost 3 bases, J lost 6 bases, and 9 bases lay in between. Germline V lookup: CDR1 DFQATT, CDR2 SNEGSKA (reference sequence). CDR3 amino acids: CSASMAFNSPLHF. In DNA form, the CDR3 reads TGCAGTGCTAGTATGGCATTTAATTCACCCCTCCACTTT.

In regard to this clonotype: A much more abundant neighbour one base away suggests this may be a read error. The genes are TRBV6-2 or TRBV6-3 and TRBJ1-2, with D possibly TRBD1 on 5 matching bases. This CDR3 contains 12 residues. Germline V gives CDR1 MNHEY, CDR2 SVGEGT. CDR3 region: CTSRDGNYGYTF. CDR3 nucleotides: TGTACCAGCAGGGACGGCAACTATGGCTACACCTTC.

This clonotype was seen repeatedly, ten times or more. In DNA, the CDR3 is TGTGCCAGCAGGACCTCCGGGAGCTCCTACAATGAGCAGTTCTTC. Translated: CASRTSGSSYNEQFF. This sequence joins TRBV6-1 and TRBJ2-1, with a tentative D call TRBD2 (6 bases). The ends were cut back, 6 bases at V and 0 bases at J, with 12 bases in the middle. The CDR3 has 15 residues. Per germline, CDR1 MNHNS and CDR2 SASEGT.

This clonotype was recorded many times. This rearrangement joins TRBV29-1 to TRBJ2-1; no definite D call. Germline V gives CDR1 SQVTM, CDR2 ANQGSEA. This CDR3 contains 13 residues. The germline V and J ends were trimmed by 1 base and 9 bases, with 13 bases remaining between them. Here the CDR3 DNA reads TGCAGCGTTGAAGGATATCCCAGGTCTGAGCAGTTCTTC. Amino acid sequence: CSVEGYPRSEQFF.

In the case of this clonotype: A read error may produce the germline difference seen at one junction end. The V and J genes are TRBV5-1 and TRBJ2-5, with TRBD2 as a possible D gene (7 bases). This CDR3 comprises 15 residues. Looked up from germline, CDR1 is SGHRS and CDR2 is YFSETQ. DNA for the CDR3: TGCGCCAGCAGCTCATTGGCGGGGGCGGAGGAGACCCGGTACTTC. This encodes CASSSLAGAEETRYF.

This clonotype was seen at least ten times. The rearrangement links TRBV12-3 or TRBV12-4 to TRBJ2-3; possible D gene TRBD2, 6 bases. The CDR3 length is 18 residues. V was trimmed by 8 bases and J by 3 bases, leaving 27 bases between them. CDR3 loop: CASGPLAGLVGVTDTQYF. CDR3 coding DNA: TGTGCCAGCGGCCCGCTGGCGGGGCTCGTAGGGGTAACAGATACGCAGTATTTT.

In this sample, this clonotype turned up many times. This chain links TRBV7-2 with TRBJ2-1, with 11 positions matching TRBD2. The ends lost 5 bases at V and 4 bases at J; junction bases unmatched: 7. CDR1 is SGHTA and CDR2 is FQGNSA in the germline V gene. The CDR3 loop spans 16 amino acids. The CDR3 protein is CASSPQGLADYNEQFF. The CDR3 nucleotides read TGTGCCAGCAGCCCCCAGGGACTAGCGGATTACAATGAGCAGTTCTTC.

About this clonotype itself: A much larger clone is a single base away; this may be a read error. The chain links TRBV20-1 to TRBJ1-2; 7 bases fit TRBD1. Germline assignment: CDR1 DFQATT and CDR2 SNEGSKA (reference sequence). CDR3 length: 12 amino acids. CDR3 loop: CNAWTGFYGYTF. In nucleotides, the CDR3 is TGCAATGCCTGGACAGGATTTTATGGCTACACCTTC.

This clonotype was recorded at least ten times. The chain joins TRBV7-6 to TRBJ2-2; D may be TRBD1 or TRBD2 (5 bases each). Germline V gene data show CDR1 as SGHVS and CDR2 as FNYEAQ. The CDR3 totals 14 residues. V shed 5 bases and J shed 9 bases, with 16 bases lying between them. In nucleotides, the CDR3 is TGTGCCAGCAGCCTCGGGACGGGATATAGGGAGCTGTTTTTT. Protein sequence: CASSLGTGYRELFF.

This clonotype was seen ten or more times. The chain couples TRBV7-2 to TRBJ1-6; D gene uncertain. The CDR3 is made up of 14 amino acids. Germline V CDR1 and CDR2: SGHTA, FQGNSA. The V end was cut by 5 bases, the J end by 9 bases, with 14 bases between. CDR3 coding DNA: TGTGCCAGCAGCCCAGGAGGACGTAGTTCACCCCTCCACTTT. Protein sequence: CASSPGGRSSPLHF.

This clonotype has ten or more counts. In DNA form, the CDR3 reads TGTGCCAGCGGAAGTCTTGGGACTTGGGACAACCAAGAGACCCAGTACTTC. It codes for CASGSLGTWDNQETQYF. V is TRBV28 and J is TRBJ2-5, with D perhaps TRBD1 or TRBD2 (6 bases each). Germline V lookup: CDR1 MDHEN, CDR2 SYDVKM. The V gene lost 8 bases and the J gene lost 0 bases, with 22 bases spanning the gap. The CDR3 loop spans 17 amino acids.

This clonotype has only a few counts. The chain has TRBV19 and TRBJ1-1; tentatively, D is TRBD1 (6 bases). CDR1 and CDR2 from the germline V gene are LNHDA and SQIVND (reference sequence). V was clipped by 7 bases and J by 5 bases, with 20 bases between them. This CDR3 spans 15 amino acids. The CDR3 region is CASTPRGGAETEAFF. CDR3 sequence (DNA): TGTGCCAGTACCCCAAGGGGGGGGGCCGAGACTGAAGCTTTCTTT. Full variable domain (remainder filled in from reference TRBV19 and TRBJ1-1): DGGITQSPKYLFRKEGQNVTLSCEQNLNHDAMYWYRQDPGQGLRLIYYSQIVNDFQKGDIAEGYSVSREKKESFPLTVTSAQKNPTAFYLCASTPRGGAETEAFFGQGTRLTVV.

This clonotype was seen ten or more times. The CDR3 DNA sequence: TGTGCCATCACCCTGACAGCGAACACTGAAGCTTTCTTT. This sequence encodes CAITLTANTEAFF. The chain carries TRBV10-3 and TRBJ1-1; D perhaps matches TRBD1 (5 bases). V gave up 7 bases and J gave up 1 base, with 10 bases separating them. The CDR3 is 13 amino acids. Per the germline V gene, CDR1 is ENHRY and CDR2 is SYGVKD.